These 21 T cell receptor beta chains were all obtained from the same sample, sequenced in a study of identical twins. Via MiXCR, TCRdb re-called the 5' RACE reads, giving one row per CDR3 protein. The table has about 1.7 million distinct CDR3 sequences, more than 30% seen once. The sequencing sample was made of cord blood. These receptor sequences come from a newborn girl in good health.

The chain carries TRBV7-2 and TRBJ2-7; D ambiguous. The CDR3 sequence is 15 residues long. The germline V gene encodes CDR1 SGHTA and CDR2 FQGNSA. V was pared by 3 bases and J by 2 bases, with 14 bases between. The CDR3 loop is CASSFSLVRAYEQYF. The CDR3 nucleotides read TGTGCCAGCAGCTTTTCTCTAGTCCGGGCCTACGAGCAGTACTTC. The whole variable domain, remainder taken from reference TRBV7-2 and TRBJ2-7, is GAGVSQSPSNKVTEKGKDVELRCDPISGHTALYWYRQSLGQGLEFLIYFQGNSAPDKSGLPSDRFSAERTGGSVSTLTIQRTQQEDSAVYLCASSFSLVRAYEQYFGPGTRLTVT.

This clonotype was observed many times. This chain uses TRBV2 with TRBJ1-4; D is perhaps TRBD1 (5 bases). Trimming shortened V by 6 bases and J by 6 bases, and 5 bases separated the two germline ends. The germline CDR1 and CDR2 sequences are SNHLY and FYNNEI. The CDR3 spans 11 residues. CDR3 in amino acids: CASRGDEKLFF. As DNA, the CDR3 is TGTGCCAGCAGGGGGGATGAAAAACTGTTTTTT.

This clonotype came up many times. V and J are TRBV29-1 and TRBJ2-1, with D hard to call. Between the trimmed V and J ends, which lost 4 bases and 5 bases, there was a span of 6 bases. This CDR3 comprises 11 residues. Per germline, CDR1 SQVTM and CDR2 ANQGSEA. The CDR3 DNA is TGCAGCGTTGTGAAGAACAATGAGCAGTTCTTC. Amino acid sequence: CSVVKNNEQFF.

This chain joins TRBV20-1 and TRBJ1-1; 7 bases match TRBD1. CDR1 is DFQATT, CDR2 SNEGSKA, per germline (reference sequence). The CDR3 sequence is 15 residues long. Losses at the gene ends were 4 bases for V and 1 base for J; bases not matched to a gene: 9. The DNA for the CDR3 is TGCAGTGCTAAACAGGGGACGCGGCGGAACACTGAAGCTTTCTTT. Translating gives CSAKQGTRRNTEAFF.

The CDR3 protein is CASSFAGNNEQYF. The CDR3 region has the DNA TGTGCCAGCAGTTTCGCGGGGAACAATGAGCAGTACTTC. The V gene is TRBV28, the J gene TRBJ2-5; possibly TRBD2 for D (6 bases). This CDR3 comprises 13 residues. The V gene's germline CDR1 is MDHEN and CDR2 SYDVKM. V lost 3 bases and J 11 bases, leaving 16 bases between the germline ends.

This rearrangement joins TRBV20-1 to TRBJ1-4, with D possibly matching TRBD1 (5 bases). Germline V CDR1 and CDR2: DFQATT, SNEGSKA (reference sequence). The CDR3 extends over 14 amino acids. Trimming took off 0 bases at V and 7 bases at J, with 12 bases between the two ends. DNA of the CDR3: TGCAGTGCTAGAGAAGGGGCAGGGAGTGAAAAACTGTTTTTT. This codes for CSAREGAGSEKLFF.

The genes are TRBV21-1 and TRBJ2-7. TRBV21-1 is given as a pseudogene. The length of the CDR3 is 11 residues. The CDR3 region is CASSNWNEQYF. CDR3 nucleotides: TGTGCCAGCAGCAATTGGAACGAGCAGTACTTC.

Remarks on this clonotype: A much larger clone lies a single base off, so this may be a read error. The rearrangement uses TRBV10-3 and TRBJ1-1; D is possibly TRBD1 (5 bases). Per germline, CDR1 ENHRY and CDR2 SYGVKD. V was trimmed by 4 bases and J by 1 base, leaving 7 bases between them. This CDR3 spans 13 amino acids. CDR3 region: CAISVGGNTEAFF. The CDR3 nucleotides are TGTGCCATCAGTGTGGGGGGGAACACTGAAGCTTTCTTT.

As regards this clonotype: One end of the junction varies from germline; a read error may be responsible. The chain links TRBV5-1 to TRBJ2-6, with a weak D call TRBD1 (5 bases). Germline V gene sequence: CDR1 SGHRS, CDR2 YFSETQ. The length of the CDR3 is 14 residues. The chain's CDR3 is CASSLNSGANVPTF. In DNA, the CDR3 is TGCGCCAGCAGCTTGAACTCTGGGGCCAACGTCCCGACTTTC.

In the case of this clonotype: This sequence may be a read error, since a much larger clone differs from it by one base. The chain joins TRBV9 to TRBJ2-7, with 7 bases identical to TRBD1. The V segment lost 4 bases and the J segment 2 bases; nucleotides outside the gene matches: 6. This CDR3 region has 14 residues. From germline, CDR1 is SGDLS and CDR2 YYNGEE. CDR3 protein: CASSPGQPTYEQYF. The DNA of the CDR3 is TGTGCCAGCAGCCCGGGACAGCCAACCTACGAGCAGTACTTC.

The table lists this clonotype with a few counts. The chain uses TRBV4-1 and TRBJ1-2; D not certain. V gave up 0 bases and J gave up 8 bases, with 16 bases separating them. The CDR3 covers 15 residues. The germline gives CDR1 MGHRA, CDR2 YSYEKL. CDR3 residues: CASSQDAVGALGYTF. The CDR3 nucleotides are TGCGCCAGCAGCCAAGATGCGGTCGGAGCCCTAGGCTACACCTTC.

A few counts support this clonotype. This chain uses TRBV20-1 with TRBJ2-3; TRBD2 aligns across 10 bases. The V and J ends lost 4 bases and 4 bases, in that order; junction bases with no gene match: 5. The CDR3 length is 14 residues. The germline V gene has CDR1 DFQATT and CDR2 SNEGSKA (reference sequence). CDR3 in DNA: TGCAGTGCTACTCCGGGGACTAGCGCAGATACGCAGTATTTT. This gives the protein CSATPGTSADTQYF.

As regards this clonotype: A junction boundary mismatches the germline segment, possibly from a read error. This chain uses TRBV20-1 with TRBJ2-5; TRBD2 is a possible D gene (5 bases). The CDR3 spans 12 residues. CDR1 is DFQATT, CDR2 SNEGSKA, per germline (reference sequence). CDR3 sequence (DNA): TGCAGTACTAGTGGGCATCAAGAGACCCAGTACTTC. The encoded protein is CSTSGHQETQYF.

The chain employs TRBV5-1 and TRBJ1-1; D remains unclear. This CDR3 comprises 15 residues. Trimming removed 0 bases at V and 3 bases at J, with 12 bases between. Germline lookup yields CDR1 SGHRS and CDR2 YFSETQ. The CDR3 sequence is CASSLAPVSHTEAFF. DNA of the CDR3: TGCGCCAGCAGCTTGGCCCCGGTATCTCACACTGAAGCTTTCTTT.

This clonotype has a handful of counts. The J gene is TRBJ2-5, the V gene TRBV5-1; the D gene is possibly TRBD2 (6 bases). In germline, CDR1 is SGHRS, CDR2 YFSETQ. V lost 3 bases to trimming and J lost 2 bases, with 14 bases between them. The CDR3 sequence is 15 residues long. Here the CDR3 reads CASSSTTGVQETQYF. CDR3 bases: TGCGCCAGCAGCTCAACCACGGGAGTACAAGAGACCCAGTACTTC. The full variable domain, rest sourced from reference TRBV5-1 and TRBJ2-5, is KAGVTQTPRYLIKTRGQQVTLSCSPISGHRSVSWYQQTPGQGLQFLFEYFSETQRNKGNFPGRFSGRQFSNSRSEMNVSTLELGDSALYLCASSSTTGVQETQYFGPGTRLLVL.

This chain connects TRBV28 to TRBJ2-1; 9 bases map to TRBD2. The ends lost 3 bases at V and 0 bases at J; junction bases unmatched: 6. From germline, CDR1 is MDHEN and CDR2 SYDVKM. The CDR3 loop spans 17 amino acids. CDR3 DNA: TGTGCCAGCAGTTTTGAGCGGGAGGTACCCTCCTACAATGAGCAGTTCTTC. Translating gives CASSFEREVPSYNEQFF.

The CDR3 here is CASRRYRYNEQFF. The CDR3 DNA reads TGTGCCAGCAGACGTTACCGGTACAATGAGCAGTTCTTC. This chain joins TRBV28 and TRBJ2-1, with unresolved D. Germline-derived CDR1 and CDR2 are MDHEN and SYDVKM. Trimming pared 6 bases from V and 4 bases from J, leaving 10 bases between. The CDR3 has 13 amino acids.

Only a few counts were recorded for this clonotype. The chain joins TRBV2 to TRBJ2-6; D uncertain. CDR3 size: 18 residues. Trimming took 3 bases from V and 0 from J, leaving 15 bases between them. Germline V gives CDR1 SNHLY, CDR2 FYNNEI. The CDR3 DNA reads TGTGCCAGCAGTGATTTCGCCCATTCTTCCTCTGGGGCCAACGTCCTGACTTTC. Amino acid sequence: CASSDFAHSSSGANVLTF.

Regarding this clonotype: The junction differs from germline at one of its ends, possibly a read error. The genes are TRBV5-6 and TRBJ2-3; 9 nucleotides line up with TRBD2. CDR3 size: 16 residues. From germline, CDR1 is SGHDT and CDR2 YYEEEE. Here the CDR3 reads CARSLAGLASTDTQYF. As DNA, the CDR3 is TGTGCCCGCAGCTTGGCCGGACTAGCGAGCACAGATACGCAGTATTTT.

The gene calls are TRBV19 and TRBJ1-5; 7 bases line up with TRBD1. CDR1 is LNHDA and CDR2 is SQIVND in the germline V gene (reference sequence). This CDR3 is 16 amino acids long. V lost 2 bases, J lost 1 base, and 5 bases stayed unmatched. The CDR3 here is CASSIPPTGSNQPQHF. CDR3 bases: TGTGCCAGTAGTATACCTCCGACAGGGAGCAATCAGCCCCAGCATTTT.

The table lists this clonotype with a few counts. The V call is TRBV12-3 or TRBV12-4, the J call TRBJ2-7; D gene unclear. The length of the CDR3 is 15 residues. V was clipped by 1 base and J by 3 bases, with 13 bases between them. The CDR3, as DNA: TGTGCCAGCAGTTTAGGGCAGGTGGCAAACTACGAGCAGTACTTC. Translating it yields CASSLGQVANYEQYF.